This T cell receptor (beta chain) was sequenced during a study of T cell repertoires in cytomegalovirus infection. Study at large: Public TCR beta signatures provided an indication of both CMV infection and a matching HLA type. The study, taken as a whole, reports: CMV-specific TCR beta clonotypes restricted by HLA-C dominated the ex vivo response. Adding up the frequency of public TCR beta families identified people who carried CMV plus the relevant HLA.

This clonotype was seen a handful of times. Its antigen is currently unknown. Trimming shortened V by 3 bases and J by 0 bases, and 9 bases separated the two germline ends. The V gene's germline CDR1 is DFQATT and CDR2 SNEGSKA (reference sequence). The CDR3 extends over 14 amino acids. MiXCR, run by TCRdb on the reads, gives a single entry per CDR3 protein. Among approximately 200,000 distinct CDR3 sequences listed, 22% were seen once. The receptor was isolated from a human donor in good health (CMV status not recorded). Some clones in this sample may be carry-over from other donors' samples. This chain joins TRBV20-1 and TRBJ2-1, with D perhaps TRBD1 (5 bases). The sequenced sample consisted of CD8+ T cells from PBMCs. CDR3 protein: CSARTVSSYNEQFF. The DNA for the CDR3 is TGCAGTGCTAGGACAGTAAGCTCCTACAATGAGCAGTTCTTC.